This T cell receptor beta chain was captured in a study of long-term antiretroviral therapy in people with HIV. As to this clone: Its matching antigen is unknown.

General study findings and limits: With ART, diversity went up but was still lower than in transplant donor controls. Repertoire composition at all time points was dominated by clones that had expanded before ART. Someone took the blood between about 2003 and 2017, maybe while older ART regimens were in use.

Trimming removed 2 bases at V and 5 bases at J, with 9 bases between. The CDR3 covers 13 residues. From germline, CDR1 is LNHDA and CDR2 SQIVND (reference sequence). Running of the v3.0 immunoSEQ assay took place at survey level. About 35,000-50,000 T-cell genomes per sample were the sequencing target. Only in-frame clones appear in the TCRdb table, and some are missing; sequencing was by immunoSEQ multiplex PCR. The sample includes 18,000 or so clones, around 78% of them seen just once. This rearrangement joins TRBV19 to TRBJ1-1, with a weak D call TRBD1 (5 bases). The TCR sequence derives from a woman aged 35 to 49 with HIV. Here the sequenced sample was unsorted PBMCs, taken at the start of antiretroviral therapy, before treatment. CDR3 DNA sequence: TGTGCCAGTAGTATATTGGGGGGGACTGAAGCTTTCTTT. Translated: CASSILGGTEAFF.